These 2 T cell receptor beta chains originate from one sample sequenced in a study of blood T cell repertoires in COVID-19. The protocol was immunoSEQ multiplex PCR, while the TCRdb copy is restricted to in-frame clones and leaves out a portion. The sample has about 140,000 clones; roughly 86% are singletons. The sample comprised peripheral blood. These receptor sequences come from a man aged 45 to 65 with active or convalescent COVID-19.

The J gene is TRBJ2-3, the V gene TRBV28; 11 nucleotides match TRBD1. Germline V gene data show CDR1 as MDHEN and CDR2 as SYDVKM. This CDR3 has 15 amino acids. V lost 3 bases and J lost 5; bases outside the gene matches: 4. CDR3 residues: CASSLGDRGRDTQYF. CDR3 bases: TGTGCCAGCAGTTTGGGGGACAGGGGGAGAGATACGCAGTATTTT.

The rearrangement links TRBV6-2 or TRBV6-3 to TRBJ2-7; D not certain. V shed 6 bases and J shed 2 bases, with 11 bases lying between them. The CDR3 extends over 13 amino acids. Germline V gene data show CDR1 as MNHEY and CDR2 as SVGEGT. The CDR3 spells CASSHNVPYEQYF. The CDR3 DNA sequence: TGTGCCAGCAGCCACAACGTACCCTACGAGCAGTACTTC.